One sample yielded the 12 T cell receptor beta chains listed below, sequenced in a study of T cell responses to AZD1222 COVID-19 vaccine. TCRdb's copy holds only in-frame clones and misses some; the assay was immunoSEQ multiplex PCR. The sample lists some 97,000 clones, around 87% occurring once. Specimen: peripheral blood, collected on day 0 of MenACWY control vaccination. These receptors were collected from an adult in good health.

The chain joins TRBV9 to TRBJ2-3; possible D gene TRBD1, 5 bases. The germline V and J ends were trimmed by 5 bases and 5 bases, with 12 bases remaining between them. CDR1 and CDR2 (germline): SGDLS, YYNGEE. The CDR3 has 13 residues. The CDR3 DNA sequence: TGTGCCAGCAGTGCAGGGTTCCAAGATACGCAGTATTTT. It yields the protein CASSAGFQDTQYF.

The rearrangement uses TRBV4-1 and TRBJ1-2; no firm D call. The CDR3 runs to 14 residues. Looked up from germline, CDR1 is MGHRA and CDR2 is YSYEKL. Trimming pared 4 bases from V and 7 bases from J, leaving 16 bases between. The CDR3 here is CASSPLGLSGGYTF. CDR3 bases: TGCGCCAGCAGCCCACTAGGTCTCTCTGGTGGCTACACCTTC.

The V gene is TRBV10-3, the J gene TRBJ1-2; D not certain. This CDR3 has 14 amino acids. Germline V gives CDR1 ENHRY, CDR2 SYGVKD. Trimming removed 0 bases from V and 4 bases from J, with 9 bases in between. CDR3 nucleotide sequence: TGTGCCATCAGTGAGTCGAGGGAGAGCTATGGCTACACCTTC. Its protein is CAISESRESYGYTF.

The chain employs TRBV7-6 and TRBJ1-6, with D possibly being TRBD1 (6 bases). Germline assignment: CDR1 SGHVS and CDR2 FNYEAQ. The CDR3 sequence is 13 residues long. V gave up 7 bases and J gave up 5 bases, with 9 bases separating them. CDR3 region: CASTRGDNSPLHF. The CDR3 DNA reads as TGTGCCAGCACCAGGGGCGATAATTCACCCCTCCACTTT.

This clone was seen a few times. The CDR3 DNA reads as TGTGCCAGCAGACGCGCCCCAGGGTTAACGAATGAGCAGTTCTTC. It encodes CASRRAPGLTNEQFF. The chain combines TRBV27 with TRBJ2-1; a possible D gene is TRBD1 (5 bases). CDR1 and CDR2 (germline): MNHEY, SMNVEV (reference sequence). The germline V and J ends were trimmed by 6 bases and 7 bases, with 19 bases remaining between them. This CDR3 spans 15 amino acids.

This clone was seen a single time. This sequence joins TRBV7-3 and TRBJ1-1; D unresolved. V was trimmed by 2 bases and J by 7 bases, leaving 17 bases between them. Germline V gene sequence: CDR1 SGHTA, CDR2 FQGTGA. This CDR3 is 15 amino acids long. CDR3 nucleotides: TGTGCCAGCAGCTTAGCCGGGCCCCCTGGAGGTGAAGCTTTCTTT. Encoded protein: CASSLAGPPGGEAFF.

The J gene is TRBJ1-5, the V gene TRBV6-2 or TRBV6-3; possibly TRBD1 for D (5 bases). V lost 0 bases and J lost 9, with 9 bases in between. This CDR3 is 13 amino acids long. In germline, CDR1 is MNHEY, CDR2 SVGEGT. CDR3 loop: CASSYSTGVPQHF. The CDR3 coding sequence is TGTGCCAGCAGTTACTCAACAGGCGTGCCCCAGCATTTT.

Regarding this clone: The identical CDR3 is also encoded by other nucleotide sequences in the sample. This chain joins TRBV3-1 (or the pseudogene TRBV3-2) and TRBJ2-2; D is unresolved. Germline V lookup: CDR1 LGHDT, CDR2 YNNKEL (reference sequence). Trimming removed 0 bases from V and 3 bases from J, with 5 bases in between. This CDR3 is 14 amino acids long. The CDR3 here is CASSQDRDTGELFF. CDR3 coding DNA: TGTGCCAGCAGCCAAGATAGGGACACCGGGGAGCTGTTTTTT.

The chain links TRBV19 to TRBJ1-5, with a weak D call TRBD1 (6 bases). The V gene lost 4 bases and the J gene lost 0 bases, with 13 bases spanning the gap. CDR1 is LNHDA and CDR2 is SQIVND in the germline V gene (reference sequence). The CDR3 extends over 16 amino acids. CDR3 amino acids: CASSRTGTPSNQPQHF. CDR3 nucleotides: TGTGCCAGTAGTAGAACAGGGACTCCTAGCAATCAGCCCCAGCATTTT.

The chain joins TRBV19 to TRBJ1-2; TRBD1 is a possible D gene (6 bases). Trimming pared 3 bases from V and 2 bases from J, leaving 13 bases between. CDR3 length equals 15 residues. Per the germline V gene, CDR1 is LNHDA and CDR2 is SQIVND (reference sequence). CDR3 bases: TGTGCCAGTAGTATTTCACAGGGCCAAAACTATGGCTACACCTTC. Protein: CASSISQGQNYGYTF. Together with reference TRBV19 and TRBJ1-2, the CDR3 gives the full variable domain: DGGITQSPKYLFRKEGQNVTLSCEQNLNHDAMYWYRQDPGQGLRLIYYSQIVNDFQKGDIAEGYSVSREKKESFPLTVTSAQKNPTAFYLCASSISQGQNYGYTFGSGTRLTVV.

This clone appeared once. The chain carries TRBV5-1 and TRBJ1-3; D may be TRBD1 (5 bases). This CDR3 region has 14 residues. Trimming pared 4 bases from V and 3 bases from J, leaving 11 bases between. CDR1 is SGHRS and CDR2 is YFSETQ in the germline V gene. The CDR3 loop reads CASSDGTDGNTIYF. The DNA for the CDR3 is TGCGCCAGCAGCGATGGGACTGATGGAAACACCATATATTTT.

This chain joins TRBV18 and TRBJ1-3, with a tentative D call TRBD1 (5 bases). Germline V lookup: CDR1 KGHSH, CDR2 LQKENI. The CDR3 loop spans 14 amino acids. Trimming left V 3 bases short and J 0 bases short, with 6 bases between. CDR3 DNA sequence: TGTGCCAGCTCACCGGGGGGCTCTGGAAACACCATATATTTT. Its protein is CASSPGGSGNTIYF.